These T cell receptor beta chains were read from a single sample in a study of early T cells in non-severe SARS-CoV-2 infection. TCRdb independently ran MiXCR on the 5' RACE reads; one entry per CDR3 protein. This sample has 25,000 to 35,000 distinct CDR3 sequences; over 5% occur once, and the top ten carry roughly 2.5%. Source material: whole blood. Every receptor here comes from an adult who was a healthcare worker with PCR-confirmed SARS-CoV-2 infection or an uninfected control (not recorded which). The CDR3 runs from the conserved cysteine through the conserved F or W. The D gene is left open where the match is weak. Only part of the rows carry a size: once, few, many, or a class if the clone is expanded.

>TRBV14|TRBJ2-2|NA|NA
TGTGCCAGCAGCCCAACAGGGTACGGGGAGCTGTTTTTT
CASSPTGYGELFF
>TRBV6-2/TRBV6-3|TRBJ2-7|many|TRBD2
TGTGCCAGCGGGCGGGGGGTAACCTACGAGCAGTACTTC
CASGRGVTYEQYF
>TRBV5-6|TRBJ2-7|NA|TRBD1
TGTGCCAGCAGCCCTACAGGGGTTCCGCCCTACGAGCAGTACTTC
CASSPTGVPPYEQYF
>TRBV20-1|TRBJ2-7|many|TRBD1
TGCAGTGCTAGAGGGACAGGGATCCACGAGCAGTACTTC
CSARGTGIHEQYF
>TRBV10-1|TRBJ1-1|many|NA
TGCGCCAGCAGTGAGGAGGGAGTGAACACTGAAGCTTTCTTT
CASSEEGVNTEAFF
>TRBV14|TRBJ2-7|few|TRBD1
TGTGCCAGCAGCCAGGGTACAGGGGACTCCTACGAGCAGTACTTC
CASSQGTGDSYEQYF
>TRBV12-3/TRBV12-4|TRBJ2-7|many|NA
TGTGCCAGCAGTTTAGCAGGATACTACGAGCAGTACTTC
CASSLAGYYEQYF
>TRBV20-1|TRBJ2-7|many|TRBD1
TGCAGTGGTCGGGACAGGGGTGCACACGAGCAGTACTTC
CSGRDRGAHEQYF
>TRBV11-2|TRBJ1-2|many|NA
TGTGCCAGCAGCGTCACAGGGAGTTTTTATGGCTACACCTTC
CASSVTGSFYGYTF
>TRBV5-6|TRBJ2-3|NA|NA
TGTGCCAGCAGCTTGAGACAGGGCACAGATACGCAGTATTTT
CASSLRQGTDTQYF
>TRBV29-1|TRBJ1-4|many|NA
TGCAGCGGCGCCGCGGATAATGAAAAACTGTTTTTT
CSGAADNEKLFF
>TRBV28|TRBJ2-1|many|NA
TGTGCCAGCAGTGCGTGGCAGGGGGGGCGGAATGAGCAGTTCTTC
CASSAWQGGRNEQFF
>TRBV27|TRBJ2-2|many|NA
TGTGCCAGCAGCCTATCGGCAGCTACCACCGGGGAGCTGTTTTTT
CASSLSAATTGELFF
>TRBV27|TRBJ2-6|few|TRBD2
TGTGCCAGCAGTCTAGGGAGGGGCTCCTCTGGGGCCAACGTCCTGACTTTC
CASSLGRGSSGANVLTF
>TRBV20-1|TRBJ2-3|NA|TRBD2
TGCAGTGCTCCTACACTAGCGGGCCGCACAGATACGCAGTATTTT
CSAPTLAGRTDTQYF
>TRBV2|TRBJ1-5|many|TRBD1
TGTGCCAGCCGGACAGGGGGACCCAATCAGCCCCAGCATTTT
CASRTGGPNQPQHF
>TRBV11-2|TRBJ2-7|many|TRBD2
TGTGCCAGCACCTATGCCCTCAATAGCGGGAAATTGACGAAGGAGCAGTACTTC
CASTYALNSGKLTKEQYF
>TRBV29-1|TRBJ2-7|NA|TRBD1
TGCAGCGTTGATTCGACAGGGAGCTCCTACGAGCAGTACTTC
CSVDSTGSSYEQYF
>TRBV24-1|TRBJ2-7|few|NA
TGTGCCACCAGTGACGCCGGGACACCAAACTACGAGCAGTACTTC
CATSDAGTPNYEQYF
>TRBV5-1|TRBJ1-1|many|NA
TGCGCCAGCAGCTCAGGACAGTCGAACACTGAAGCTTTCTTT
CASSSGQSNTEAFF
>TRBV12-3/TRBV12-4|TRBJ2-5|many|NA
TGTGCCAGCAGTTTAATGGAGACCCAGTACTTC
CASSLMETQYF
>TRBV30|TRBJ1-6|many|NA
TGTGCCTGGAGTGCCTGGGACAAGGGAATCCAAAATTCACCCCTCCACTTT
CAWSAWDKGIQNSPLHF
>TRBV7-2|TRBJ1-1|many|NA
TGTGCCAGCAGCTTTCGTTGGGGGAGCACTGAAGCTTTCTTT
CASSFRWGSTEAFF
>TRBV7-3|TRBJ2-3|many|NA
TGTGCCAGCAGCTTGGGGTGGTCTACAGATACGCAGTATTTT
CASSLGWSTDTQYF
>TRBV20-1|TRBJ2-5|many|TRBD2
TGCAGTGCTAGAGCTACTAGCGGGAGTAGAGAGACCCAGTACTTC
CSARATSGSRETQYF
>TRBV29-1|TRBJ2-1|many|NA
TGCAGCGTTGAAGATCGGACACCCAGCTCCTACAATGAGCAGTTCTTC
CSVEDRTPSSYNEQFF
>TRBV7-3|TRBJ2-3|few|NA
TGTGCCAGCAGCTTAAATTCTTATACGGCCGATACGCAGTATTTT
CASSLNSYTADTQYF
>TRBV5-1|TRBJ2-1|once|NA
TGCGCCAGCAGCTTGCCTAGTGTCTACAATGTGCAGTTCTTC
CASSLPSVYNVQFF
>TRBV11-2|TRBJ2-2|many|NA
TGTGCCAGCAGCATGGACAGACCTAGGAACACCGGGGAGCTGTTTTTT
CASSMDRPRNTGELFF
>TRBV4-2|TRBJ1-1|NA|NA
TGTGCCAGCAGCCAAGTTGGACTGCAGAACACTGAAGCTTTCTTT
CASSQVGLQNTEAFF
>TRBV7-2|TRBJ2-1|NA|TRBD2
TGTGCCGGCATGAAGACTAGCGGGAGGATATACAATGAGCAGTTCTTC
CAGMKTSGRIYNEQFF
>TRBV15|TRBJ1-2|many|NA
TGTGCCACCAGCACTGGCGGAGGGCACGGCTACACCTTC
CATSTGGGHGYTF
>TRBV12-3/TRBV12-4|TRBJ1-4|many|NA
TGTGCCAGCAGCAACAGTGAAAAACTGTTTTTT
CASSNSEKLFF
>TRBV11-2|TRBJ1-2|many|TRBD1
TGTGCCAGCAGCTCCCTCAAAGCAGGGGGCTCGAATGGCTACACCTTC
CASSSLKAGGSNGYTF
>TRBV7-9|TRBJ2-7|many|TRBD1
TGTGCCAGCAGCTTGGATGATGGTGGCAGGGGGCGGGAGCAGTACTTC
CASSLDDGGRGREQYF
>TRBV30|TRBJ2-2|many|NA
TGTGCCTGGAGTGTAGTTGTAGCCGGGGAGCTGTTTTTT
CAWSVVVAGELFF
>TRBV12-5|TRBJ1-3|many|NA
TGTGCTAGTGGTTTGCCCCCTCGACGCCATGGAGCTGGAAACACCATATATTTT
CASGLPPRRHGAGNTIYF
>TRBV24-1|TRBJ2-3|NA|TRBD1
TGTGCCACCAGTGATCATGGGACAGGGACGGCTAGCACAGATACGCAGTATTTT
CATSDHGTGTASTDTQYF
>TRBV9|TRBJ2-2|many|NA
TGTGCCAGCAGCGTAGCGGCAAGGAACACCGGGGAGCTGTTTTTT
CASSVAARNTGELFF
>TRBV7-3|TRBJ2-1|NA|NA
TGTGCCAGCAGCGGGCGATCCTACAATGAGCAGTTCTTC
CASSGRSYNEQFF
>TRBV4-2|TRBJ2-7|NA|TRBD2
TGTGCCAGCAGCCAACGGACTAGTCCCGTCTACGAGCAGTACTTC
CASSQRTSPVYEQYF
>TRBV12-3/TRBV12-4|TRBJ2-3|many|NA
TGTGCCAGCAGACAGACTACCAGCACAGATACGCAGTATTTT
CASRQTTSTDTQYF
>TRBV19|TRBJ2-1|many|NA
TGTGCCAGTACCATCGGAGGGACCAATGAGCAGTTCTTC
CASTIGGTNEQFF
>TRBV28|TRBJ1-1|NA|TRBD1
TGTGCCAGCAGCCTAACAGGGGGCGGCACTGAAGCTTTCTTT
CASSLTGGGTEAFF